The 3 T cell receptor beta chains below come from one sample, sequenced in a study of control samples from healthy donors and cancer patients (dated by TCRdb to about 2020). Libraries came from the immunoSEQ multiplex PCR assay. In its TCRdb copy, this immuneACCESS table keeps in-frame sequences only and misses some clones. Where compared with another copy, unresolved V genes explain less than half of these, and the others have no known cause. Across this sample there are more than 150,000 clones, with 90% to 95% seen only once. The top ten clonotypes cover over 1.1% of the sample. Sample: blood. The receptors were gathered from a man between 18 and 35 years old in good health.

The CDR3 sequence: CASSLARGGGHNEQFF. CDR3 bases: TGTGCCAGCAGCTTAGCGCGGGGTGGGGGACACAATGAGCAGTTCTTC. The J gene is TRBJ2-1, the V gene TRBV7-2; D perhaps matches TRBD2 (6 bases). V was pared by 0 bases and J by 5 bases, with 14 bases between. Germline values: CDR1 SGHTA, CDR2 FQGNSA. The length of the CDR3 is 16 residues.

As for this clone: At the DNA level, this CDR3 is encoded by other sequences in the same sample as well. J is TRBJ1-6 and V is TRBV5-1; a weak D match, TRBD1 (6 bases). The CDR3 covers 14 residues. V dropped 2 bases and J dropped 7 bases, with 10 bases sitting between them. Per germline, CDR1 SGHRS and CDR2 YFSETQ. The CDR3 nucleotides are TGCGCCAGCAGCTTAGGGGGTACGAATTCACCCCTCCACTTT. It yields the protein CASSLGGTNSPLHF.

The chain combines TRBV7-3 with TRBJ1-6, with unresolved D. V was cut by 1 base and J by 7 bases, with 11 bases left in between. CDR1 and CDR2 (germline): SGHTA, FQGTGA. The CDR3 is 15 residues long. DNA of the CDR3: TGTGCCAGCAGCTTAAATAGGATTCCCAATTCACCCCTCCACTTT. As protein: CASSLNRIPNSPLHF.